A single sample gave rise to the 14 T cell receptor beta chains below, sequenced in a study of shared clonotypes between healthy human individuals (dated by TCRdb to the early 2020s). CD8 naive samples were obtained by positive selection for CCR7 among CD45RO-negative cells, yielding a CD45RA+CCR7+ population from which TemRA cells were excluded. Library prep was done by the immunoSEQ multiplex PCR assay. Here the immuneACCESS table is served through TCRdb, limited to in-frame sequences with V and J called. Missing clones are a known gap in these copies; in checked studies unresolved V genes cover under half, and the rest lacks a known reason. The sample records 2 million or so clones, around 96% of which are singletons. In total, the top ten clones hold around 1.1% of the sample. The material sequenced was naive CD8+ T cells sorted from blood. The sample's cell subset or site, from its label and the paper: CD45RA+CCR7+. The receptors were sampled from a young man in good health.

The rearrangement links TRBV28 to TRBJ2-7; D is perhaps TRBD2 (5 bases). The CDR3 runs to 17 residues. V was clipped by 5 bases and J by 0 bases, with 20 bases between them. Germline V lookup: CDR1 MDHEN, CDR2 SYDVKM. The CDR3 DNA follows: TGTGCCAGCAGTGGAGCTTCGGGAAAGGGCCCCTCCTACGAGCAGTACTTC. The encoded protein is CASSGASGKGPSYEQYF.

This chain uses TRBV2 with TRBJ2-7, with D perhaps matching TRBD1 (5 bases). This CDR3 has 15 residues. Trimming removed 1 base at V and 1 base at J, with 11 bases between. Germline V gene lookup returns CDR1 SNHLY and CDR2 FYNNEI. In nucleotides, the CDR3 is TGTGCCAGCAGTGAAGAGGCAGGGATATCCTACGAGCAGTACTTC. Encoded protein: CASSEEAGISYEQYF.

J is TRBJ2-1 and V is TRBV5-1; D is undetermined. The V gene lost 2 bases and the J gene lost 8 bases, with 11 bases spanning the gap. CDR1 is SGHRS, CDR2 YFSETQ, per germline. The CDR3 runs to 13 residues. CDR3 sequence: CASSLWPTDEQFF. In DNA, the CDR3 is TGCGCCAGCAGCTTATGGCCTACGGATGAGCAGTTCTTC. Based on the CDR3 plus reference TRBV5-1 and TRBJ2-1, the full variable domain is KAGVTQTPRYLIKTRGQQVTLSCSPISGHRSVSWYQQTPGQGLQFLFEYFSETQRNKGNFPGRFSGRQFSNSRSEMNVSTLELGDSALYLCASSLWPTDEQFFGPGTRLTVL.

The chain links TRBV28 to TRBJ1-2; D uncertain. This CDR3 spans 13 amino acids. V was shortened by 3 bases and J by 7 bases, with 12 bases between the two germline ends. Germline V lookup: CDR1 MDHEN, CDR2 SYDVKM. Written as DNA, the CDR3 is TGTGCCAGCAGTTTCCGGATGTCCTCTGGCTACACCTTC. It codes for CASSFRMSSGYTF.

The chain has TRBV5-4 and TRBJ2-7, with D perhaps matching TRBD2 (5 bases). The CDR3 is 13 residues long. Trimming took 1 base from V and 6 from J, leaving 11 bases between them. CDR1 and CDR2 (germline): SGHNT, YYREEE (reference sequence). The CDR3 sequence: CASSLSGSGEQYF. CDR3 nucleotide sequence: TGTGCCAGCAGCTTGTCGGGGTCGGGCGAGCAGTACTTC.

Of note for this clone: Other DNA sequences of this sample code for an identical CDR3. The V call is TRBV27, the J call TRBJ2-7; the match to TRBD2 covers 7 bases. The J segment lost 1 base and the V segment lost 1 base, leaving 1 base of the junction unmatched. Germline-derived CDR1 and CDR2 are MNHEY and SMNVEV (reference sequence). This CDR3 has 14 residues. CDR3 nucleotides: TGTGCCAGCAGTTTATTGGGGGGGTCCTACGAGCAGTACTTC. It codes for CASSLLGGSYEQYF.

Points on this clone: The same CDR3 is also encoded by other DNA sequences in this sample. CDR3 loop: CASSTGTSSYEQYF. The CDR3 region has the DNA TGTGCCAGTAGTACCGGGACTAGCTCCTACGAGCAGTACTTC. The chain uses TRBV19 and TRBJ2-7; 8 bases align to TRBD2. Germline CDR1 reads LNHDA; CDR2 reads SQIVND (reference sequence). CDR3 length: 14 amino acids. V was clipped by 4 bases and J by 0 bases; unmatched bases: 2. The whole variable domain, remainder taken from reference TRBV19 and TRBJ2-7, is DGGITQSPKYLFRKEGQNVTLSCEQNLNHDAMYWYRQDPGQGLRLIYYSQIVNDFQKGDIAEGYSVSREKKESFPLTVTSAQKNPTAFYLCASSTGTSSYEQYFGPGTRLTVT.

The CDR3 nucleotides read TGTGCCAGCAGTCGGCTGGGCGAAAAACTGTTTTTT. As protein: CASSRLGEKLFF. The chain uses TRBV2 and TRBJ1-4; no definite D call. Trimming stripped 5 bases from V and 8 bases from J, with 9 bases between. Per the germline V gene, CDR1 is SNHLY and CDR2 is FYNNEI. The CDR3 is made up of 12 amino acids.

This clone was found a few times. The gene calls are TRBV2 and TRBJ1-2; possible D gene TRBD1, 6 bases. The V and J ends lost 6 bases and 2 bases respectively, with 13 bases between them. Germline CDR1 reads SNHLY; CDR2 reads FYNNEI. The CDR3 runs to 14 residues. The CDR3, as DNA: TGTGCCAGCAGAATCCGGGACAAGAACTATGGCTACACCTTC. It encodes CASRIRDKNYGYTF.

This rearrangement joins TRBV11-2 to TRBJ1-1; no reliable D call. This CDR3 region has 16 residues. Deletions cut 1 base from V and 4 bases from J, with 16 bases between. Germline V gene data show CDR1 as SGHAT and CDR2 as FQNNGV. CDR3 in DNA: TGTGCCAGCAGCTTAGTACCGAGGGTCCCCTTCACTGAAGCTTTCTTT. Protein: CASSLVPRVPFTEAFF.

In DNA form, the CDR3 reads TGTGCCAGCAGCCCAGGCGCCGGGACTTCAGATCCCTACGAGCAGTACTTC. Protein sequence: CASSPGAGTSDPYEQYF. The chain has TRBV11-2 and TRBJ2-7; TRBD2 is a possible D gene (6 bases). V shed 5 bases and J shed 2 bases, with 22 bases lying between them. The CDR3 has 17 amino acids. The germline V gene encodes CDR1 SGHAT and CDR2 FQNNGV.

This clone showed up just once. The V gene is TRBV7-2, the J gene TRBJ2-1; D is unclear. This CDR3 has 12 amino acids. The germline V gene encodes CDR1 SGHTA and CDR2 FQGNSA. V lost 0 bases and J 10 bases, leaving 7 bases between the germline ends. The CDR3 here is CASSLAPLEQFF. In nucleotides, the CDR3 is TGTGCCAGCAGCTTAGCCCCCCTGGAGCAGTTCTTC.

The gene calls are TRBV5-6 and TRBJ1-2; 8 bases map to TRBD1. This CDR3 comprises 14 residues. CDR1 and CDR2 from the germline V gene are SGHDT and YYEEEE. Trimming cost V 1 base and J 3 bases; bases outside gene matches: 2. The CDR3 sequence: CASSLQGADYGYTF. CDR3 sequence (DNA): TGTGCCAGCAGCTTGCAGGGGGCTGACTATGGCTACACCTTC.

The chain links TRBV5-5 to TRBJ2-7; a weak D match, TRBD2 (6 bases). The CDR3 consists of 15 residues. Trimming took off 5 bases at V and 5 bases at J, with 20 bases between the two ends. In germline, CDR1 is SGHKS, CDR2 YYEKEE (reference sequence). This CDR3 is CASRSNSGRGNEQYF. CDR3 DNA: TGTGCCAGCAGATCCAATAGCGGTCGGGGGAACGAGCAGTACTTC.